This T cell receptor beta chain was captured by sequencing in a study of blood T cell repertoires in COVID-19 (dated by TCRdb to 2020 to 2022). Looking at the study overall: The collaborator samples originated in the United States, Italy and Spain and spanned the acute and convalescent phases of COVID-19. Where HLA class I and class II types were available, the types were taken from metadata supplied by the sample provider, not from assay-based typing. Sample metadata almost always included a de-identified subject ID, COVID-19 status, age in years and sex. Samples came from the ongoing ImmuneRACE study (first 160 participants) plus 1,254 subjects from 6 global collaborators. Subjects who had been exposed to COVID-19, were actively infected with it, or had recovered from it provided the deeply sampled blood TCRbeta repertoires that made up the dataset. The prospective study material was composed of cDNA or gDNA derived from T cells, B-cell-depleted T cells, or PBMCs. A freely available public database, intended as a resource for researchers studying the immune response to SARS-CoV-2, is where the repertoires were released.

The germline V gene (reference sequence) yields MNHEY for CDR1 and SMNVEV for CDR2. Measured from the cysteine to the phenylalanine, the CDR3 is 12 residues long. Only CDR3 DNA remains: 36 bases, in frame from the first base. V was cut back by 4 bases and J by 2 bases, leaving a gap of 5 bases between them. Overall study results and their limits: The amount of clinical and demographic metadata varied by source and participant and was provided uncurated.

TCRbeta CDR3 regions were amplified from genomic DNA by means of the immunoSEQ Assay, a bias-controlled multiplex PCR. The paper's processing steps were these. Within the assay, amplification of reference gene primers was used to estimate how many nucleated cells each sample contained. To quantify the absolute abundance of each unique TCRbeta CDR3 rearrangement, sequence reads were collapsed and filtered. For each sample, productive Simpson clonality was calculated as the square root of Simpson's diversity index across productive rearrangements. This is the immuneACCESS table as TCRdb keeps it, with only in-frame sequences that have V and J called. A part of the clones is gone; compared with another copy, unresolved V genes explain less than half, and the rest is unexplained. That table supplies the V and J calls and clone size; D and trimming were determined from the DNA. The sample table shows around 370,000 clones, and around 86% are seen once. The top ten clones comprise around 6% of the sample.

Comments on this clone: The antigen it recognizes is unknown. Base quality data are lacking; no much larger clone is found one base away.

One collaborating source in Seattle enrolled patients during active infection and followed them longitudinally through the course of disease. Each collaborating institution followed its own protocols to collect whole blood in K2EDTA tubes. Collaborator samples were shipped for TCRbeta analysis as frozen whole blood, isolated PBMCs, or DNA extracted from either sample type. This receptor chain uses TRBV27 and TRBJ1-2; the D segment cannot be called with confidence. Sequencing used peripheral blood. The receptor comes from a woman in her fifties or sixties with COVID-19, enrolled during active disease. DNA sequence: TGTGCCAGCAGTTCCAGGAACTATGGCTACACCTTC. Its protein is CASSSRNYGYTF.